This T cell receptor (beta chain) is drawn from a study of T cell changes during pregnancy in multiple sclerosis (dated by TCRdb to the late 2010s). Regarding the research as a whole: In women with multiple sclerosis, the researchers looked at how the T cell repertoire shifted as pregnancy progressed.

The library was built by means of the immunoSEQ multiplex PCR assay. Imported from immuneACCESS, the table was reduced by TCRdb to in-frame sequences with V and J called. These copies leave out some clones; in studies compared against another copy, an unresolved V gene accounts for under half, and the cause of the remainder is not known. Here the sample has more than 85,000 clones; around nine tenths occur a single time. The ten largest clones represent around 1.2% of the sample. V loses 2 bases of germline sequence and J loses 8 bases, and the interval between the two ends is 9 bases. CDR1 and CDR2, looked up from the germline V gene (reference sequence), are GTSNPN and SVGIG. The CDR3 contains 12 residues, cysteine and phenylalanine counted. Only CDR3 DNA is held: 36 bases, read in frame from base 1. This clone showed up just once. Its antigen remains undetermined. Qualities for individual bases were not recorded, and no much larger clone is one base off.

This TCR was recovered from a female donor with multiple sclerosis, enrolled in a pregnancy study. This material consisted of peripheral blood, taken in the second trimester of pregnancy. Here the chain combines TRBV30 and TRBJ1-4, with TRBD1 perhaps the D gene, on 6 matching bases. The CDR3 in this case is CAWSWTVEKLFF. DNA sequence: TGTGCCTGGAGTTGGACAGTCGAAAAACTGTTTTTT.